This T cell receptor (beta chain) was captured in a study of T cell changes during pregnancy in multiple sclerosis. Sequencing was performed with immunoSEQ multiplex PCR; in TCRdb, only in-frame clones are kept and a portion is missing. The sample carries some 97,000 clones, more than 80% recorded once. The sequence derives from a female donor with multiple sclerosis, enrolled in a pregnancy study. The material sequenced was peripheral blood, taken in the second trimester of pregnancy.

This chain's CDR3 is CASSLTGTGFTEAFF. The CDR3 nucleotides are TGTGCCAGCAGCTTAACCGGGACAGGGTTCACTGAAGCTTTCTTT. The rearrangement links TRBV7-9 to TRBJ1-1; 9 bases match TRBD1. Losses at the gene ends were 2 bases for V and 4 bases for J; bases not matched to a gene: 5. This CDR3 is 15 amino acids long. Germline CDR1 SEHNR, CDR2 FQNEAQ (reference sequence).